Each of the 3 T cell receptor beta chains below was sequenced from the same sample in a study of CD4 T cells in relation to SARS-CoV-2 and coronaviruses (dated by TCRdb to the early 2020s). CD4+ T cells from unexposed donors were collected before the COVID-19 pandemic (2011-2018). To prepare the library, the immunoSEQ multiplex PCR assay was applied. TCRdb obtained this table from immuneACCESS and retained in-frame rearrangements with V and J assigned. These tables miss some clones; where compared with another copy, unresolved V genes account for less than half of the shortfall, and the remainder is unexplained. Within this sample are roughly 71,000 clones, with 87% of them counted one time only. Over 1.5% of the sample belongs to the ten largest clones. The source material was memory CD4+ T cells from PBMCs. The intended sense of this specimen's cell subset or site label: memory (non-naive) CD4+ T cells. All receptors derive from a human donor in good health.

This clone was counted once. The chain has TRBV18 and TRBJ2-7, with 12 bases matching TRBD2. V was pared by 3 bases and J by 2 bases, with 2 bases of the junction left unmatched. CDR3 length: 15 residues. Germline V gene sequence: CDR1 KGHSH, CDR2 LQKENI. The CDR3 sequence is CASSPRLAGAYEQYF. Written as DNA, the CDR3 is TGTGCCAGCTCACCTCGACTAGCGGGGGCCTACGAGCAGTACTTC.

The sample holds one count of this clone. The chain uses TRBV3-1 (or the pseudogene TRBV3-2) and TRBJ2-1; 8 bases fit TRBD2. The CDR3 is 16 amino acids. The ends lost 1 base at V and 7 bases at J; junction bases unmatched: 9. The germline gives CDR1 LGHDT, CDR2 YNNKEL (reference sequence). The CDR3 region is CASSQAASGWGNEQFF. For the CDR3, the DNA is TGTGCCAGCAGCCAAGCAGCTAGCGGGTGGGGAAATGAGCAGTTCTTC.

J is TRBJ2-2 and V is TRBV5-1; D is possibly TRBD2 (5 bases). Trimming removed 0 bases from V and 15 bases from J, with 21 bases in between. From germline, CDR1 is SGHRS and CDR2 YFSETQ. The CDR3 is 15 residues long. Here the CDR3 reads CASSLAGTSEEQLFF. The CDR3 region has the DNA TGCGCCAGCAGCTTGGCGGGAACTAGTGAAGAACAGTTGTTTTTT.